The sequence of this T cell receptor beta chain was determined in a study of blood T cells in healthy people across ages (dated by TCRdb to between 2015 and 2017). About the study as a whole: In model experiments, template switching captured roughly one uniquely barcoded TCR beta cDNA molecule for every two T cells. Age-related changes in TCR beta repertoire diversity were measured in the study by deep sequencing normalized with unique cDNA molecular identifiers. Four age groups were formed from the donors: young (average roughly 16 years), middle-aged (less than 40), aged (roughly 58) and long-lived (roughly 88). To avoid experimental bias, donors of different ages were randomly spread across the sequencing lanes. Two additional independent replicas of 1 million unique cDNA reads from the same blood draw were analyzed for two donors (one aged 18 to 30 and one aged 80 or older). General conclusions and limits of the study: Observed TCR beta diversity per million T cells fell roughly linearly with age, and a significant reduction was already apparent by age roughly 40. Conclusive comparison of naive and antigen-experienced compartments was prevented by the profiling of bulk unsorted PBMCs. The percentage of naive T cells measured by flow cytometry correlated strongly with observed TCR beta diversity. The CMV infection status of donors was not known, potentially confounding age-related changes in expanded clonotypes. Compared with the aged group, more naive CD4+ T cells, fewer expanded clones and increased TCR diversity were shown by the long-lived group, suggesting age selection. Estimates of total diversity based on one million sequenced T cells were considered lower bounds and underestimates.

Systemically healthy Caucasian individuals from Russia, approximately 39 in total and aged about 6 to 100 years, were included as donors. Each donor gave 8 to 10 milliliters of peripheral blood, drawn into EDTA-treated Vacutainer tubes. Ficoll-Paque density-gradient centrifugation was used to isolate PBMCs, with at least 6.5 million per sample. Trizol reagent was used to extract total RNA from PBMCs, with at least 5 micrograms per sample. The percentages of naive CD45RAhigh/CD27high T cells were determined by flow cytometry on a PBMC aliquot from every donor. On this clonotype: Its target antigen remains unknown. No base-level quality is on record; no much larger clone is a single base apart.

The germline V gene yields SGHAT for CDR1 and FQNNGV for CDR2. Measured from the cysteine to the phenylalanine, the CDR3 is 15 residues long. Only the CDR3 DNA is retained, 45 bases long and in frame from the first base. The V end gives up 4 bases and the J end 4 bases, leaving 7 bases in the junction not matched to a gene. The library came from 5' RACE. Sequenced on an Illumina HiSeq 2500. A second roughly 6 to 12 cycle PCR used a sample-barcoded 5' primer and a J-beta primer mix. A unique molecular identifier was introduced onto each TCR beta cDNA molecule by a template-switch 5' adaptor carrying 12 random nucleotides. Each sample yielded at least 3 million CDR3-containing paired-end reads. The Mint cDNA synthesis kit, primed by a TRBC-specific oligonucleotide, was used to synthesize first-strand cDNA from all RNA. Following uracil-DNA glycosylase treatment, a first 18-cycle PCR with universal primers M1SS and BC2_uni_R was performed on all cDNA. The source study handled its data this way. For normalization, 1 million high-quality reads, each with a distinct molecular identifier, were randomly selected from each sample. Instead of being binned into consensus sequences, reads that shared molecular identifiers were thrown out. MiTCR, set to a Q25 quality threshold and the strictest error-elimination algorithm, was used for CDR3 identification, clonotype clustering and error correction. A nonparametric unseen species model with Euler transformation was used to estimate a lower bound on total TCR beta diversity. Clones were called with MiXCR by TCRdb after fastp trimmed the public reads at Q25, and only in-frame beta chains were retained. Entries are consolidated by CDR3 protein sequence, retaining the most common genes and DNA. The V and J calls here are based on TCRdb, not the publication. This sample is represented by 1.6 million or so distinct CDR3 sequences; 30% to 35% of them were singletons. Around 11% of the sample is held by the ten biggest clonotypes.

The rearrangement combines TRBV11-2 with TRBJ2-3; 8 central nucleotides agree with TRBD2. Sequencing was done on a sample of blood. The sequence came from a woman aged 25 to 39 in good health. At the DNA level, the sequence is TGTGCCAGCAGCTCGGGGAGCGGGGGCTCAGATACGCAGTATTTT. This encodes CASSSGSGGSDTQYF.